Below, 7 T cell receptor beta chains from the same sample are listed, as sequenced in a study of control samples from healthy donors and cancer patients. Libraries were prepared by immunoSEQ multiplex PCR; TCRdb keeps only in-frame clonotypes and omits some of them. Among about 18,000 clones, approximately 80% were seen once, and the ten largest hold 25% to 35%. Source material: PBMCs. These receptors originate from a woman aged 70-85 years with lung cancer.

This chain links TRBV5-1 with TRBJ1-1; D might be TRBD1 (6 bases). The CDR3 consists of 20 residues. Germline V gene sequence: CDR1 SGHRS, CDR2 YFSETQ. The V and J ends lost 4 bases and 1 base respectively, with 29 bases between them. CDR3 sequence: CASSIGRVPGDTKRNTEAFF. The DNA for the CDR3 is TGCGCCAGCAGCATTGGAAGGGTCCCAGGGGACACTAAGCGGAACACTGAAGCTTTCTTT.

The J gene is TRBJ2-7, the V gene TRBV9; 8 bases line up with TRBD2. Germline CDR1 reads SGDLS; CDR2 reads YYNGEE. This CDR3 has 18 amino acids. Trimming removed 4 bases from V and 6 bases from J; junction bases left unmatched: 21. CDR3 in amino acids: CASSPNPGGALDGLEQYF. The CDR3 DNA is TGTGCCAGCAGCCCCAACCCGGGGGGGGCACTGGATGGCCTCGAGCAGTACTTC.

This chain joins TRBV7-2 and TRBJ2-1; 7 bases fit TRBD2. CDR1 and CDR2 (germline): SGHTA, FQGNSA. Germline trimming cut 4 bases from V and 6 bases from J; bases unmatched to any gene: 12. The CDR3 sequence is 16 residues long. For the CDR3, the DNA is TGTGCCAGCAGCTCGAGGATGGCTAGCGGAATCAATGAGCAGTTCTTC. It codes for CASSSRMASGINEQFF.

The chain employs TRBV7-2 and TRBJ2-7; 10 bases are a match to TRBD2. V lost 1 base and J lost 10; bases outside the gene matches: 10. Germline V gene lookup returns CDR1 SGHTA and CDR2 FQGNSA. This CDR3 region has 15 residues. This CDR3 is CASSLGEAGGLGQYF. The CDR3 coding sequence is TGTGCCAGCAGCTTAGGGGAAGCGGGAGGGCTGGGACAGTACTTC.

The chain carries TRBV28 and TRBJ1-1; D remains ambiguous. CDR3 length equals 14 residues. Trimming cost V 5 bases and J 3 bases, with 13 bases left between them. CDR1 is MDHEN and CDR2 is SYDVKM in the germline V gene. CDR3 in amino acids: CASSPPGHYTEAFF. Here the CDR3 DNA reads TGTGCCAGCAGTCCCCCGGGCCACTACACTGAAGCTTTCTTT.

As for this clone: Distinct nucleotide sequences in the sample also encode this CDR3. The CDR3, as DNA: TGCGCCAGCAGCCAAGACGGGACAGGGATTAACTATGGCTACACCTTC. Amino acid sequence: CASSQDGTGINYGYTF. This chain joins TRBV4-3 and TRBJ1-2; 9 positions match TRBD1. Trimming at V came to 0 bases and at J to 1 base, leaving 3 bases not matched to a gene. This CDR3 region has 16 residues. CDR1 is LGHNA, CDR2 YSLEER, per germline.

The genes are TRBV7-6 and TRBJ1-5; 8 nucleotides align to TRBD1. V shed 4 bases, J shed 2 bases, and the junction held 1 base outside the gene matches. This CDR3 comprises 14 residues. Germline loops: CDR1 SGHVS, CDR2 FNYEAQ. The CDR3 region has the DNA TGTGCCAGCAGCTCGGGACAGGGCAATCAGCCCCAGCATTTT. Translating gives CASSSGQGNQPQHF.